The clone carrying this T cell receptor beta chain occurred a few times. This sample was included in a study of blood T cells in healthy people across ages. Through a sample-barcoded 5' primer and a J-beta primer mix, a second PCR was run for roughly 7 to 11 cycles. TCRdb reanalysed the 5' RACE reads using MiXCR and keeps one entry per CDR3 protein. This table holds 800,000 to 950,000 distinct CDR3 sequences, 25% to 35% found once. The CDR3 extends over 15 amino acids. After removal of 1 base from V and 1 base from J, the junction contained 1 base not matched to a gene. Germline values: CDR1 KGHDR, CDR2 SFDVKD. Another study also made use of these data, one on T cells of mothers and their children.

Material: blood. The chain carries TRBV24-1 and TRBJ2-3; the match to TRBD1 covers 7 bases. The TCR was taken from a woman in her thirties or forties in good health. Here the CDR3 reads CATSDFGQGTDTQYF. The CDR3 DNA follows: TGTGCCACCAGTGATTTCGGACAGGGCACAGATACGCAGTATTTT.